The clone carrying this T cell receptor beta chain was counted only a few times. Specified time point: persistent/refractory GD, antithyroid drugs over 5 years with positive TRAb. The TCR library was made from RNA that had been extracted from PBMCs in TRIzol. The authors built TCR beta libraries using iRepertoire HTBI primers and Arm-PCR of CDR3 regions. In the source study's methods: The study identified around 62 TRBV and about 14 TRBJ segments across samples. TCRdb reprocessed the multiplex PCR reads with MiXCR, giving one entry per CDR3 protein. TCRdb, not the authors, supplied the V and J calls. The sample lists around 430,000 distinct CDR3 sequences, 22% occurring once. This sample stems from a study of regulatory T cells in long-lasting Graves disease. Germline V gives CDR1 LNHDA, CDR2 SQIVND (reference sequence). The CDR3 length is 11 residues. Deletions cut 11 bases from V and 1 base from J, with 8 bases between.

The chain combines TRBV19 with TRBJ1-1; D is unclear. Sample: peripheral blood mononuclear cells (PBMCs), taken when the disease was refractory, from a patient treated with antithyroid drugs. The sequence was obtained from a female donor with Graves disease. The CDR3 nucleotides are TGTGCCGTCGGGGAGAACACTGAAGCTTTCTTT. Amino acids: CAVGENTEAFF.